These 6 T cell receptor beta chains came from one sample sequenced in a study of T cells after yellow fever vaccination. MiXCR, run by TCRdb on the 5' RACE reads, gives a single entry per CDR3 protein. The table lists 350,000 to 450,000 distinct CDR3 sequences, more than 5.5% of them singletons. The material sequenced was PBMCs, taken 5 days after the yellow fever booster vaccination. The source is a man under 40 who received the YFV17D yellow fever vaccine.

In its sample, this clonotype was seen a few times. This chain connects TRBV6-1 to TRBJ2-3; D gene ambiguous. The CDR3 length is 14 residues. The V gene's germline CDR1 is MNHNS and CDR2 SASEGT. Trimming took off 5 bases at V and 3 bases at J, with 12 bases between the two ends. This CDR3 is CASSKSGGTDTQYF. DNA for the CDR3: TGTGCCAGCAGTAAATCAGGTGGTACAGATACGCAGTATTTT.

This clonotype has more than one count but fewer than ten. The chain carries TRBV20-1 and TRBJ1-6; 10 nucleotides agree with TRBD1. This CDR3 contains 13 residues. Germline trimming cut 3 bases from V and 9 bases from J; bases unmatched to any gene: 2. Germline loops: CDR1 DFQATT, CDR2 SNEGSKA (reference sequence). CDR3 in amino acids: CSARGQGSSPLHF. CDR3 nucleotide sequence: TGCAGTGCTAGGGGACAGGGGTCTTCACCCCTCCACTTT.

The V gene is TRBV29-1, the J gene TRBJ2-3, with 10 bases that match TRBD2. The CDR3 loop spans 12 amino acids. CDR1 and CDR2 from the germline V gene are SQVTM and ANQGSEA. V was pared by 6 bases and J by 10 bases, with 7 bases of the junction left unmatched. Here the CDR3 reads CSVEREGRAQYF. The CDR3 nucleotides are TGCAGCGTAGAGCGGGAGGGCCGGGCGCAGTATTTT.

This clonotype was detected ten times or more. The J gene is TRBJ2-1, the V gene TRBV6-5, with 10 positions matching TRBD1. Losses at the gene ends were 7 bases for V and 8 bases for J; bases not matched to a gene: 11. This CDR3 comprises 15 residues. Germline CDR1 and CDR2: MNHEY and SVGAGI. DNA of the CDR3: TGTGCCAGCACCCCCCGGGGGGACAGGGGTCATGAGCAGTTCTTC. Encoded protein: CASTPRGDRGHEQFF.

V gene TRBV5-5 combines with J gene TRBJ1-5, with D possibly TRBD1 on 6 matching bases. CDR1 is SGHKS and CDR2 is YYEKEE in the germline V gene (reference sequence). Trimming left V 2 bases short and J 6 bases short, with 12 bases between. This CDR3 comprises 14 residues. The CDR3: CASSFAGESQPQHF. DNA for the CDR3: TGTGCCAGCAGCTTTGCAGGGGAAAGTCAGCCCCAGCATTTT. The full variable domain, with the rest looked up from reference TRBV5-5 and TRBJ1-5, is DAGVTQSPTHLIKTRGQQVTLRCSPISGHKSVSWYQQVLGQGPQFIFQYYEKEERGRGNFPDRFSARQFPNYSSELNVNALLLGDSALYLCASSFAGESQPQHFGDGTRLSIL.

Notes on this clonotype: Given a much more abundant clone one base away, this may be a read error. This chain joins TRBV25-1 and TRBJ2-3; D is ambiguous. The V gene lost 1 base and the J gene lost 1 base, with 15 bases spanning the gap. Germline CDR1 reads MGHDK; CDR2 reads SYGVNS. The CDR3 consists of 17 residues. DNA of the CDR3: TGTGCCAGCAGTGAATCGTCCGAGGTACGAGGCACAGATACGCAGTATTTT. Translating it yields CASSESSEVRGTDTQYF.